Each of the 15 T cell receptor beta chains below was sequenced from the same sample in a study of cytomegalovirus exposure and HLA in healthy donors. It was with 60 Vbeta and 13 Jbeta primers that the PCR ran. The protocol was immunoSEQ multiplex PCR, while the TCRdb copy is restricted to in-frame clones and leaves out a portion. The sample gives roughly 130,000 clones, approximately 65% of which show up once; less than 2% is in the top ten. Sequenced material: PBMCs. These receptors were obtained from a man aged 18 to 35 in good health and CMV-seronegative.

This chain uses TRBV7-3 with TRBJ2-6; no definite D call. V was cut by 5 bases and J by 12 bases, with 14 bases left in between. This CDR3 is built from 13 residues. Germline loops: CDR1 SGHTA, CDR2 FQGTGA. Here the CDR3 reads CASSPTVPSVLTF. In nucleotides, the CDR3 is TGTGCCAGCAGCCCCACAGTCCCCTCCGTCCTGACTTTC. Drawing the rest from reference TRBV7-3 and TRBJ2-6, the complete variable domain is GAGVSQTPSNKVTEKGKYVELRCDPISGHTALYWYRQSLGQGPEFLIYFQGTGAADDSGLPNDRFFAVRPEGSVSTLKIQRTERGDSAVYLCASSPTVPSVLTFGAGSRLTVL.

The V call is TRBV27, the J call TRBJ1-5; the D is unclear. Germline loops: CDR1 MNHEY, CDR2 SMNVEV (reference sequence). Between the trimmed V and J ends, which lost 8 bases and 0 bases, there was a span of 11 bases. The CDR3 is made up of 14 amino acids. DNA of the CDR3: TGTGCCAGCCACAGCGGATATAGCAATCAGCCCCAGCATTTT. Residues: CASHSGYSNQPQHF.

This sequence joins TRBV6-1 and TRBJ2-5, with a tentative D call TRBD2 (6 bases). The CDR3 contains 17 residues. Germline V gene sequence: CDR1 MNHNS, CDR2 SASEGT. Trimming removed 4 bases at V and 1 base at J, with 19 bases between. The DNA of the CDR3 is TGTGCCAGCAGTGCTATGCGGGAAGCCAAATCCCAAGAGACCCAGTACTTC. This gives the protein CASSAMREAKSQETQYF.

In its sample, this clone was seen once. The CDR3 DNA is TGTGCCAGCAGCTCCGAACGAGCGGGCGGGGAGCTGTTTTTT. Encoded protein: CASSSERAGGELFF. V gene TRBV11-3 combines with J gene TRBJ2-2; D might be TRBD2 (6 bases). Per the germline V gene, CDR1 is SGHNT and CDR2 is YENEEA. V was cut by 4 bases and J by 7 bases, with 13 bases left in between. This CDR3 region has 14 residues.

The genes are TRBV19 and TRBJ1-2, with D hard to call. Germline CDR1 LNHDA, CDR2 SQIVND (reference sequence). CDR3 size: 15 residues. The germline V and J ends were trimmed by 7 bases and 2 bases, with 17 bases remaining between them. This CDR3 is CASIFSGGGNYGYTF. As DNA, the CDR3 is TGTGCCAGTATCTTTTCGGGCGGAGGGAACTATGGCTACACCTTC.

The V call is TRBV11-2, the J call TRBJ2-5; no reliable D call. CDR1 SGHAT and CDR2 FQNNGV come from the germline V gene. Trimming took 1 base from V and 2 from J, leaving 8 bases between them. The length of the CDR3 is 14 residues. CDR3 sequence reads: CASSLVLAQETQYF. CDR3 sequence (DNA): TGTGCCAGCAGCTTAGTGTTAGCTCAAGAGACCCAGTACTTC. Using reference TRBV11-2 and TRBJ2-5 for the parts outside the CDR3, the full variable domain is EAGVAQSPRYKIIEKRQSVAFWCNPISGHATLYWYQQILGQGPKLLIQFQNNGVVDDSQLPKDRFSAERLKGVDSTLKIQPAKLEDSAVYLCASSLVLAQETQYFGPGTRLLVL.

This clone was detected only a few times. The chain carries TRBV28 and TRBJ1-1; D gene ambiguous. There are 12 residues in the CDR3. Germline assignment: CDR1 MDHEN and CDR2 SYDVKM. V was clipped by 7 bases and J by 5 bases, with 11 bases between them. As DNA, the CDR3 is TGTGCCAGCACTAGCGGCGGGACTGAAGCTTTCTTT. This codes for CASTSGGTEAFF.

This clone has only one observation. The rearrangement joins TRBV29-1 to TRBJ2-1; D not certain. Trimming took 3 bases from V and 5 from J, leaving 8 bases between them. The CDR3 spans 12 residues. CDR1 and CDR2 from the germline V gene are SQVTM and ANQGSEA. The CDR3 coding sequence is TGCAGCGTTGATCTTCAGGACAATGAGCAGTTCTTC. Translation: CSVDLQDNEQFF.

The table lists this clone with a few counts. Possible read error: a much larger clone is one base away. The chain couples TRBV28 to TRBJ1-1; D is possibly TRBD1 (5 bases). Germline lookup yields CDR1 MDHEN and CDR2 SYDVKM. Trimming cost V 3 bases and J 1 base, with 6 bases left between them. CDR3 length: 13 amino acids. The CDR3 region is CASSLGGNTEAFF. CDR3 in DNA: TGTGCCAGCAGTTTGGGGGGGAACACTGAAGCTTTCTTT. Full variable domain (outside the CDR3, taken from reference TRBV28 and TRBJ1-1): DVKVTQSSRYLVKRTGEKVFLECVQDMDHENMFWYRQDPGLGLRLIYFSYDVKMKEKGDIPEGYSVSREKKERFSLILESASTNQTSMYLCASSLGGNTEAFFGQGTRLTVV.

The rearrangement uses TRBV7-9 and TRBJ2-4, with D possibly being TRBD2 (7 bases). Germline CDR1 reads SEHNR; CDR2 reads FQNEAQ (reference sequence). This CDR3 is 17 amino acids long. Trimming cost V 1 base and J 1 base, with 14 bases left between them. The CDR3 bases are TGTGCCAGCAGCTTAGGGGCGGGGGCCTTTGCCAAAAACATTCAGTACTTC. Translation gives CASSLGAGAFAKNIQYF.

This rearrangement joins TRBV5-1 to TRBJ1-2, with 8 positions matching TRBD1. CDR1 is SGHRS and CDR2 is YFSETQ in the germline V gene. Unmatched junction bases numbered 10, after V lost 7 bases and J lost 8 bases. The CDR3 covers 13 residues. DNA of the CDR3: TGCGCCAGCCAACCGGGACAGGACCGGGGCTACACCTTC. Amino acid sequence: CASQPGQDRGYTF.

This clone was detected only a few times. V is TRBV6-1 and J is TRBJ2-3; 7 bases fit TRBD1. The CDR3 runs to 17 residues. Germline CDR1 MNHNS, CDR2 SASEGT. The V and J ends lost 1 base and 4 bases, in that order; junction bases with no gene match: 11. CDR3: CASSEEMTGSGSDTQYF. For the CDR3, the DNA is TGTGCCAGCAGTGAAGAGATGACAGGGTCGGGATCAGATACGCAGTATTTT.

The gene calls are TRBV30 and TRBJ1-3; TRBD1 might be the D (5 bases). There are 13 residues in the CDR3. V lost 5 bases and J lost 2, with 10 bases in between. Germline-derived CDR1 and CDR2 are GTSNPN and SVGIG (reference sequence). Here the CDR3 reads CAWGHGTGNTIYF. CDR3 bases: TGTGCCTGGGGACATGGAACTGGAAACACCATATATTTT.

CDR3 sequence (DNA): TGCAGCGTTAGCGGACTAGCGACGGATGAGCAGTTCTTC. This codes for CSVSGLATDEQFF. The chain carries TRBV29-1 and TRBJ2-1; TRBD2 agrees at 9 bases. Losses at the gene ends were 5 bases for V and 8 bases for J; bases not matched to a gene: 7. The length of the CDR3 is 13 residues. Looked up from germline, CDR1 is SQVTM and CDR2 is ANQGSEA.

This chain joins TRBV4-2 and TRBJ1-2; 9 bases map to TRBD1. The CDR3 totals 15 residues. The germline CDR1 and CDR2 sequences are LGHNA and YNFKEQ. The junction had 10 bases not matched to a gene; V was cut back by 4 bases and J by 7 bases. The CDR3 DNA reads as TGTGCCAGCAGCCGCCGGGACAGGGTTGATGGTGGCTACACCTTC. Translating gives CASSRRDRVDGGYTF.